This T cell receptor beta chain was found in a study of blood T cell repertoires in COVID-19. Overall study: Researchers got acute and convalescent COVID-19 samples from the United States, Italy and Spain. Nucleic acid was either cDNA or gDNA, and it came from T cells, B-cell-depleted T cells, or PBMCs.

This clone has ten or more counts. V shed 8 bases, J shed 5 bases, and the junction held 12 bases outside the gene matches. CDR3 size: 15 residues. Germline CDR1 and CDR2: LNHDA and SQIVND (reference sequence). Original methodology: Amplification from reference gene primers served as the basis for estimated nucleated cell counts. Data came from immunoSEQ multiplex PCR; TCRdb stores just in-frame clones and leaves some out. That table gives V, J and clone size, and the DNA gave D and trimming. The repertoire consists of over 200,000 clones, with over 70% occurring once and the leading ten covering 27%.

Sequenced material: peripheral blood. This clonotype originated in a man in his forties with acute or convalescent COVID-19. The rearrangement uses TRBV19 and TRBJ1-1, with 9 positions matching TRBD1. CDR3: CASVRLDRGRTEAFF. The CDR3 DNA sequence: TGTGCCAGTGTCCGTCTGGACAGGGGAAGGACTGAAGCTTTCTTT.